What follows are 10 T cell receptor beta chains derived from one specimen sequenced in a study of cytomegalovirus exposure and HLA in healthy donors. The assay was immunoSEQ multiplex PCR, and TCRdb's table has in-frame clones only and misses some. The repertoire has tens of thousands of clones, 90% to 95% of them found once; the top ten carry 5.8%. What was sequenced was PBMCs. Source of these receptors: a woman younger than 35 in good health and CMV-seropositive.

This chain connects TRBV7-6 to TRBJ2-5; weak D call: TRBD2 (7 bases). The CDR3 sequence is 14 residues long. Between the trimmed V and J ends, which lost 4 bases and 3 bases, there was a span of 12 bases. Looked up from germline, CDR1 is SGHVS and CDR2 is FNYEAQ. In nucleotides, the CDR3 is TGTGCCAGCAGCTGGAGGGGGGGCGAAGAGACCCAGTACTTC. Protein: CASSWRGGEETQYF. The entire variable domain, with the rest obtained from reference TRBV7-6 and TRBJ2-5, is as follows: GAGVSQSPRYKVTKRGQDVALRCDPISGHVSLYWYRQALGQGPEFLTYFNYEAQQDKSGLPNDRFSAERPEGSISTLTIQRTEQRDSAMYRCASSWRGGEETQYFGPGTRLLVL.

This chain joins TRBV2 and TRBJ1-1; D is undetermined. The CDR3 runs to 13 residues. Germline values: CDR1 SNHLY, CDR2 FYNNEI. Trimming removed 7 bases from V and 1 base from J, with 10 bases in between. The CDR3 here is CASKLGWNTEAFF. The CDR3 coding sequence is TGTGCCAGCAAATTGGGCTGGAACACTGAAGCTTTCTTT.

The chain uses TRBV9 and TRBJ2-3, with 8 bases identical to TRBD2. This CDR3 has 15 amino acids. The ends lost 2 bases at V and 1 base at J; junction bases unmatched: 3. Germline V gene lookup returns CDR1 SGDLS and CDR2 YYNGEE. This CDR3 reads CASSVEAGGTDTQYF. DNA of the CDR3: TGTGCCAGCAGCGTCGAAGCGGGAGGCACAGATACGCAGTATTTT.

The chain joins TRBV28 to TRBJ2-3, with D possibly TRBD1 on 5 matching bases. This CDR3 has 13 amino acids. The germline V and J ends were trimmed by 3 bases and 6 bases, with 10 bases remaining between them. Germline V CDR1 and CDR2: MDHEN, SYDVKM. The DNA for the CDR3 is TGTGCCAGCAGTTTTCAGGGAAGGGATACGCAGTATTTT. It is translated as CASSFQGRDTQYF.

DNA for the CDR3: TGCGCCAGCAGCTACCTGGACAGGGTTGATGGCTACACCTTC. This gives the protein CASSYLDRVDGYTF. This chain connects TRBV5-1 to TRBJ1-2; 8 nucleotides match TRBD1. Unmatched junction bases numbered 7, after V lost 3 bases and J lost 6 bases. This CDR3 has 14 residues. CDR1 and CDR2 (germline): SGHRS, YFSETQ.

This clone showed up just once. The chain has TRBV5-1 and TRBJ2-7, with D possibly being TRBD1 (5 bases). V lost 2 bases and J lost 6, with 15 bases in between. Germline assignment: CDR1 SGHRS and CDR2 YFSETQ. The CDR3 covers 14 residues. The DNA of the CDR3 is TGCGCCAGCAGCTTCGAATTCAGGGTCGGCGAGCAGTACTTC. Encoded protein: CASSFEFRVGEQYF.

The J gene is TRBJ1-3, the V gene TRBV9; D is unclear. Trimming stripped 3 bases from V and 0 bases from J, with 19 bases between. The CDR3 loop spans 18 amino acids. CDR1 and CDR2 from the germline V gene are SGDLS and YYNGEE. The CDR3 nucleotides are TGTGCCAGCAGCGGGGCTGTCGAGGGCGGGGTCTCTGGAAACACCATATATTTT. Amino acids: CASSGAVEGGVSGNTIYF.

This chain connects TRBV28 to TRBJ1-1, with 7 bases identical to TRBD1. V was clipped by 4 bases and J by 0 bases; unmatched bases: 5. The CDR3 has 15 amino acids. Germline V CDR1 and CDR2: MDHEN, SYDVKM. In DNA, the CDR3 is TGTGCCAGCAGTTGGACAGGTCCCATGAACACTGAAGCTTTCTTT. Translating gives CASSWTGPMNTEAFF.

J is TRBJ1-2 and V is TRBV28; tentative D call: TRBD1 (6 bases). The CDR3 sequence is 14 residues long. V was shortened by 6 bases and J by 0 bases, with 11 bases between the two germline ends. CDR1 is MDHEN and CDR2 is SYDVKM in the germline V gene. This CDR3 is CASSRDTSNYGYTF. For the CDR3, the DNA is TGTGCCAGCAGCCGGGACACTTCTAACTATGGCTACACCTTC.

The chain employs TRBV28 and TRBJ1-1; D is uncertain. Germline CDR1 reads MDHEN; CDR2 reads SYDVKM. CDR3 length: 12 amino acids. V lost 9 bases to trimming and J lost 5 bases, with 13 bases between them. The CDR3 sequence is CASGWSGTEAFF. The DNA for the CDR3 is TGTGCCAGTGGATGGTCGGGGACTGAAGCTTTCTTT.